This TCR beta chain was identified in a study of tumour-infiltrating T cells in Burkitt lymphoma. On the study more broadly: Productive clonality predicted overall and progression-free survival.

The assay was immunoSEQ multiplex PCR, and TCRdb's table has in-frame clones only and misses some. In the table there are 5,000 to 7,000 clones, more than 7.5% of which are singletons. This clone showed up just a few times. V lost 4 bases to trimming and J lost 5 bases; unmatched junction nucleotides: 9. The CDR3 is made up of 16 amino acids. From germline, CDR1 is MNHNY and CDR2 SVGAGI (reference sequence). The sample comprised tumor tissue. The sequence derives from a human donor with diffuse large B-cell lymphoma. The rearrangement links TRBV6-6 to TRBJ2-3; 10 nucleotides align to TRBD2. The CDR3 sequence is CASSFTSGGAQDTQYF. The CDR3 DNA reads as TGTGCCAGCAGTTTCACAAGCGGGGGGGCCCAAGATACGCAGTATTTT.